The 14 T cell receptor beta chains reported below all come from one sample, sequenced in a study of blood T cell repertoires in COVID-19 (dated by TCRdb to 2020 to 2021). Library generation was performed with the immunoSEQ multiplex PCR assay. TCRdb re-hosts the immuneACCESS table, in-frame sequences only. Its copies lack some clones; in the studies checked, an unresolved V gene accounts for under half of them, and the cause for the rest is not known. Present in this sample are roughly 87,000 clones, approximately 85% of which were seen just once. The ten biggest clones cover approximately 3% of the sample. Sequencing was performed on peripheral blood. All receptors derive from a woman aged 80 or over with COVID-19, enrolled during active disease.

The CDR3 reads CASTGRVNNSPLHF. The CDR3 DNA is TGTGCCAGTACGGGGAGGGTGAATAATTCACCCCTCCACTTT. This chain connects TRBV19 to TRBJ1-6; no firm D call. Trimming stripped 7 bases from V and 5 bases from J, with 12 bases between. Germline lookup yields CDR1 LNHDA and CDR2 SQIVND (reference sequence). The CDR3 length is 14 residues.

The genes are TRBV28 and TRBJ2-1; 15 bases map to TRBD2. CDR3 size: 16 residues. From germline, CDR1 is MDHEN and CDR2 SYDVKM. The V gene end was trimmed by 7 bases and the J gene end by 7 bases; junction bases not matched to a gene: 8. The CDR3: CASTLGLAGGRNEQFF. DNA for the CDR3: TGTGCCAGCACCCTCGGACTAGCGGGAGGGAGGAATGAGCAGTTCTTC.

The chain uses TRBV19 and TRBJ2-7, with TRBD1 as a possible D gene (6 bases). V was trimmed by 5 bases and J by 12 bases, leaving 20 bases between them. This CDR3 comprises 13 residues. The germline V gene encodes CDR1 LNHDA and CDR2 SQIVND (reference sequence). CDR3 loop: CASSPSAWTDPYF. CDR3 DNA: TGTGCCAGTAGTCCATCCGCCTGGACAGACCCGTACTTC.

The chain recombines TRBV3-1 (or the pseudogene TRBV3-2) with TRBJ2-4; TRBD1 matches 8 bases. CDR1 and CDR2 (germline): LGHDT, YNNKEL (reference sequence). V was clipped by 2 bases and J by 6 bases; unmatched bases: 9. There are 16 residues in the CDR3. CDR3 sequence reads: CASSQPRQGIRNIQYF. Written as DNA, the CDR3 is TGTGCCAGCAGCCAACCACGACAGGGGATAAGAAACATTCAGTACTTC.

This clone was observed a few times. V and J are TRBV24-1 and TRBJ1-5; D is unresolved. CDR1 and CDR2 from the germline V gene are KGHDR and SFDVKD. V was clipped by 9 bases and J by 0 bases, with 17 bases between them. The CDR3 has 16 amino acids. The CDR3 sequence is CATRSSGLGSNQPQHF. In DNA, the CDR3 is TGTGCCACCCGTTCATCAGGTTTGGGTAGCAATCAGCCCCAGCATTTT.

The gene calls are TRBV25-1 and TRBJ1-1; D is unclear. Looked up from germline, CDR1 is MGHDK and CDR2 is SYGVNS. V was pared by 5 bases and J by 1 base, with 8 bases between. This CDR3 comprises 13 residues. As DNA, the CDR3 is TGTGCCAGCAGTCCCCCCGGGAACACTGAAGCTTTCTTT. It specifies CASSPPGNTEAFF.

This rearrangement joins TRBV28 to TRBJ2-7; possible D gene TRBD1, 5 bases. Looked up from germline, CDR1 is MDHEN and CDR2 is SYDVKM. The CDR3 is 14 residues long. V lost 5 bases and J lost 4, with 15 bases in between. In DNA, the CDR3 is TGTGCCAGCAGTCCCCGGACATACATTTACGAGCAGTACTTC. This codes for CASSPRTYIYEQYF.

This clone was counted between two and nine times. J is TRBJ1-6 and V is TRBV2; D is uncertain. The germline V and J ends were trimmed by 5 bases and 6 bases, with 8 bases remaining between them. The CDR3 length is 13 residues. Looked up from germline, CDR1 is SNHLY and CDR2 is FYNNEI. CDR3 sequence reads: CASSRQVNSPLHF. DNA of the CDR3: TGTGCCAGCAGTCGGCAGGTTAATTCACCCCTCCACTTT.

This clone occurred once. The V and J genes are TRBV27 and TRBJ2-3; 8 nucleotides align to TRBD2. The V gene's germline CDR1 is MNHEY and CDR2 SMNVEV (reference sequence). V trimming: 6 bases; J trimming: 3 bases; junction bases outside the gene matches: 11. The CDR3 consists of 16 residues. The CDR3 sequence is CASRTSGGAGTDTQYF. CDR3 nucleotide sequence: TGTGCCAGCAGAACCTCCGGGGGGGCCGGGACAGATACGCAGTATTTT.

The rearrangement joins TRBV6-5 to TRBJ2-7, with D possibly matching TRBD2 (5 bases). This CDR3 region has 11 residues. Germline V gene data show CDR1 as MNHEY and CDR2 as SVGAGI. The CDR3 here is CVTIGVTEQYF. DNA for the CDR3: TGTGTCACAATCGGGGTCACCGAGCAGTACTTC.

V gene TRBV18 combines with J gene TRBJ2-3; TRBD2 aligns across 10 bases. The germline V gene has CDR1 KGHSH and CDR2 LQKENI. This CDR3 is built from 14 residues. Trimming took 6 bases from V and 2 from J; bases not matched to a gene: 2. CDR3 DNA sequence: TGTGCCAGCTCTCTAGCGGGGGACACAGATACGCAGTATTTT. Translated: CASSLAGDTDTQYF.

V is TRBV30 and J is TRBJ2-7; the D gene is possibly TRBD2 (5 bases). CDR3 length: 16 amino acids. V was clipped by 2 bases and J by 0 bases, with 17 bases between them. Per the germline V gene, CDR1 is GTSNPN and CDR2 is SVGIG (reference sequence). The CDR3 DNA is TGTGCCTGGAGTCCTATCCTCACGGGAAGCTCCTACGAGCAGTACTTC. Amino acid sequence: CAWSPILTGSSYEQYF.

This clone showed up just a few times. The chain combines TRBV19 with TRBJ1-2, with D hard to call. The length of the CDR3 is 14 residues. The ends were cut back, 5 bases at V and 4 bases at J, with 14 bases in the middle. CDR1 LNHDA and CDR2 SQIVND come from the germline V gene (reference sequence). The CDR3 loop is CASSSGSRGYGYTF. DNA for the CDR3: TGTGCCAGTAGTTCGGGAAGCCGGGGCTATGGCTACACCTTC.

The chain carries TRBV6-5 and TRBJ2-1; the D gene is possibly TRBD2 (6 bases). V lost 2 bases and J 0 bases, leaving 8 bases between the germline ends. Per the germline V gene, CDR1 is MNHEY and CDR2 is SVGAGI. This CDR3 has 15 amino acids. In DNA form, the CDR3 reads TGTGCCAGCAGTTACGCGGGAAACTCCTACAATGAGCAGTTCTTC. It yields the protein CASSYAGNSYNEQFF.